These T cell receptor beta chains were read from a single sample in a study of blood T cell repertoires in COVID-19. Sequencing was performed with immunoSEQ multiplex PCR; in TCRdb, only in-frame clones are kept and a portion is missing. The sample holds about 85,000 clones; about four fifths are singletons and the top ten take more than 1%. Sample: peripheral blood. The receptors were gathered from a woman of 80 years or more with acute or convalescent COVID-19. CDR3s include the opening cysteine and the closing phenylalanine or tryptophan. D genes are given only for firm matches. Part of the rows lack a size; the others show once, few, many or a class for expanded clones.

>.|TRBJ2-7|TRBV19|.
TGTGCCAGTAGTATGGCAGGGAATATACGGAACTACGAGCAGTACTTC
CASSMAGNIRNYEQYF
>.|TRBJ1-2|TRBV9|TRBD1
TGTGCCAGCAGCTCTCCCGGGACAGGCACCGTCTATGGCTACACCTTC
CASSSPGTGTVYGYTF
>.|TRBJ2-5|TRBV5-4|.
TGTGCCAGCAGCTTGGAGCAGGGAGGGACCCAGTACTTC
CASSLEQGGTQYF
>.|TRBJ2-5|TRBV2|.
TGTGCCAGCAGTGAAGGGACTCTGGGGCAAGAGACCCAGTACTTC
CASSEGTLGQETQYF
>once|TRBJ1-1|TRBV19|TRBD1
TGTGCCAGTAGTATTGGGGCGACAGGGGGCGACACTGAAGCTTTCTTT
CASSIGATGGDTEAFF
>once|TRBJ2-5|TRBV5-1|TRBD1
TGCGCCAGCAGCTTCGCTGGACAGGGGGCCCAAGAGACCCAGTACTTC
CASSFAGQGAQETQYF
>.|TRBJ1-1|TRBV7-8|.
TGTGCCAGCACCCCCCCCGGAGTTTTGAGCACTGAAGCTTTCTTT
CASTPPGVLSTEAFF
>.|TRBJ2-5|TRBV3-1/TRBV3-2|.
TGTGCCAGCAGCCAAGGACAGATCCAAGAGACCCAGTACTTC
CASSQGQIQETQYF
>.|TRBJ2-1|TRBV6-6|TRBD2
TGTGCCAGCGCGCTAGCGGGAGGGCCCGTCAATGAGCAGTTCTTC
CASALAGGPVNEQFF
>.|TRBJ1-3|TRBV6-5|.
TGTGCCAGCAGTTACACCCTTCGACAGACGGGAAACACCATATATTTT
CASSYTLRQTGNTIYF
>.|TRBJ2-3|TRBV30|TRBD2
TGTGCCTGGAACCGGGACTACACAGATACGCAGTATTTT
CAWNRDYTDTQYF
>.|TRBJ1-1|TRBV3-1/TRBV3-2|.
TGTGCCAGCAGCCAAGGGGGGGGGACTGAAGCTTTCTTT
CASSQGGGTEAFF
>.|TRBJ2-7|TRBV19|TRBD2
TGTGCGACCGGGACTAGCCTTACCTACGAGCAGTACTTC
CATGTSLTYEQYF
>.|TRBJ1-2|TRBV7-2|.
TGTGCCAGCAGCTTAGAACCAGGGACATCTTATGGCTACACCTTC
CASSLEPGTSYGYTF
>.|TRBJ1-2|TRBV25-1|TRBD1
TGTGCCACCCAGAAGGCCGGACAGGGCGGAATTGATGGCTACACCTTC
CATQKAGQGGIDGYTF
>.|TRBJ2-7|TRBV27|.
TGTGCCAGCAGTTCAGGTAAGCAGTACTTC
CASSSGKQYF
>once|TRBJ2-5|TRBV4-1|.
TGCGCCAGCAGCCAAGAACGATCAGGGGTCGAGACCCAGTACTTC
CASSQERSGVETQYF
>.|TRBJ2-2|TRBV3-1/TRBV3-2|TRBD2
TGTGCCAGCAGCCCTCTAGCGGGGGAGGGGACCGGGGAGCTGTTTTTT
CASSPLAGEGTGELFF
>many|TRBJ2-2|TRBV7-8|.
TGTGCCAGCAGCCTAGTCGACACCGGGGAGCTGTTTTTT
CASSLVDTGELFF
>.|TRBJ2-3|TRBV5-4|.
TGTGCCAGCAGAGACTGGAGCACAGATACGCAGTATTTT
CASRDWSTDTQYF
>.|TRBJ1-6|TRBV20-1|.
TGCAGTGCTAGTGAAGGGGCAAGTTCACCCCTCCACTTT
CSASEGASSPLHF
>.|TRBJ1-1|TRBV18|.
TGTGCCACCGGGGGGAGTGGGGGGAACACTGAAGCTTTCTTT
CATGGSGGNTEAFF
>few|TRBJ2-1|TRBV5-5|TRBD1
TGTGCCAGCAGCTGGGACGGGACAGCCTACAATGAGCAGTTCTTC
CASSWDGTAYNEQFF
>.|TRBJ2-7|TRBV10-3|TRBD1
TGTGCCATCAGTGGGGACAGGGGGATTTCCGAGCAGTACTTC
CAISGDRGISEQYF
>.|TRBJ2-7|TRBV19|TRBD1
TGTGCCAGTAGTCACAGGGGCGCCACCTACGAGCAGTACTTC
CASSHRGATYEQYF
>.|TRBJ1-2|TRBV5-1|TRBD1
TGCGCCAGCAAGGACAGGGGCGGCTATGGCTACACCTTC
CASKDRGGYGYTF
>.|TRBJ1-1|TRBV3-1/TRBV3-2|.
TGTGCCAGCAGCGTAAGAGCAGGGATTTCGGCTGAAGCTTTCTTT
CASSVRAGISAEAFF
>.|TRBJ1-3|TRBV6-5|.
TGTGCCAGCAGTTTGACACTCTCTGGAAACACCATATATTTT
CASSLTLSGNTIYF
>.|TRBJ2-2|TRBV2|TRBD2
TGTGCCAGCAGAGGGACTAGCGGGAGTTCGGGCACCGGGGAGCTGTTTTTT
CASRGTSGSSGTGELFF
>once|TRBJ1-6|TRBV2|TRBD1
TGTGCCAGCAGTGGACAGGGGGGTCCGAATTCACCCCTCCACTTT
CASSGQGGPNSPLHF
>.|TRBJ1-4|TRBV6-5|.
TGTGCCAGCAAGCCAGGGGCGGGGGTCGAAAAACTGTTTTTT
CASKPGAGVEKLFF
>once|TRBJ1-2|TRBV6-5|.
TGTGCCAGCAGCCCACCAACAGGGCCAGACTATGGCTACACCTTC
CASSPPTGPDYGYTF
>.|TRBJ1-2|TRBV19|TRBD1
TGTGCCAGTAGAGGGGGTACCCGGACAGGTCGGGGCTACACCTTC
CASRGGTRTGRGYTF
>once|TRBJ1-1|TRBV14|.
TGTGCCAGCAGCCAAGACCCCAGGGGAGACACTGAAGCTTTCTTT
CASSQDPRGDTEAFF
>few|TRBJ2-3|TRBV18|TRBD2
TGTGCCAGCTCACCCACGGGGGGGTCAGATACGCAGTATTTT
CASSPTGGSDTQYF
>.|TRBJ1-5|TRBV7-9|.
TGTGCCAGCAGCTTGGGGGCGGGGGGAAATCAGCCCCAGCATTTT
CASSLGAGGNQPQHF
>.|TRBJ1-5|TRBV28|.
TGTGCCAGCATGTGGGGTCAGGGTCGCAATCAGCCCCAGCATTTT
CASMWGQGRNQPQHF
>.|TRBJ2-3|TRBV3-1/TRBV3-2|TRBD2
TGTGCCAGCAGCCCGGGACTAGCGACAGATACGCAGTATTTT
CASSPGLATDTQYF
>.|TRBJ1-2|TRBV7-9|.
TGTGCCAGCAGTGGGAGTCCTAACTATGGCTACACCTTC
CASSGSPNYGYTF
>.|TRBJ2-3|TRBV3-1/TRBV3-2|TRBD2
TGTGCCAGCAGCCCAACTAGCGATGGAGATACGCAGTATTTT
CASSPTSDGDTQYF
>.|TRBJ2-7|TRBV20-1|TRBD2
TGCAGTGCTAGTTGGGGGGCTAGCGGGGGCGAGCAGTACTTC
CSASWGASGGEQYF
>once|TRBJ2-7|TRBV7-8|.
TGTGCCAGCAGCTTAATTACAAACTTGGAGTACGAGCAGTACTTC
CASSLITNLEYEQYF
>.|TRBJ2-5|TRBV28|TRBD2
TGTGCCAGCAGTCTAGCGGGAGAGGGAGAGACCCAGTACTTC
CASSLAGEGETQYF
>.|TRBJ2-7|TRBV6-4|TRBD2
TGTGCCAGCAGTGGGGACTTGGGGGGACTAGGGGACTACGAGCAGTACTTC
CASSGDLGGLGDYEQYF
>.|TRBJ2-3|TRBV6-5|.
TGTGCCAGCAGTTATAGTTACACAGATACGCAGTATTTT
CASSYSYTDTQYF
>.|TRBJ2-3|TRBV5-4|TRBD2
TGTGCCAGCAGCTCGGCCGTGGGCTCGGGAGGGACAGATACGCAGTATTTT
CASSSAVGSGGTDTQYF
>.|TRBJ1-3|TRBV5-1|.
TGCGCCAGCAGCTTGGCCTCGGCGGAAAACACCATATATTTT
CASSLASAENTIYF
>.|TRBJ1-2|TRBV25-1|.
TGTGCCAGCAGTGAATACCTCTGGAGTGGCTACACCTTC
CASSEYLWSGYTF
>.|TRBJ2-3|TRBV4-1|.
TGCGCCAGCAGCCAAACGACTACGAGGGATACGCAGTATTTT
CASSQTTTRDTQYF
>.|TRBJ2-1|TRBV11-3|TRBD1
TGTGCCAGCAGCTTAGGGGGGACAGGTAGCAATGAGCAGTTCTTC
CASSLGGTGSNEQFF
>.|TRBJ1-1|TRBV13|.
TGTGCCAGCAGCTTAAAGGCAGGGACTGAAGCTTTCTTT
CASSLKAGTEAFF
>.|TRBJ2-1|TRBV7-2|.
TGTGCCAGCAGGCCTCCGGAGGTAATGGGATCCTACAATGAGCAGTTCTTC
CASRPPEVMGSYNEQFF